A few counts support the clone carrying this TCR beta chain. The antigen remains unidentified. Time point here: persistent/refractory GD, antithyroid drugs over 5 years with positive TRAb. PBMC-derived RNA was used for the TCR library. Each patient gave approximately 9.6 milliliters of EDTA-anticoagulated peripheral blood. Relying on iRepertoire HTBI primers and Arm-PCR of CDR3 regions, the team built TCR beta libraries. As handled by the study authors: Across the samples, identification revealed 50 to 80 TRBV and about 15 TRBJ segments. Using its own MiXCR run on the multiplex PCR reads, TCRdb lists one record per CDR3 protein. For this entry, the V and J calls and clone size follow TCRdb and not the study's own pipeline. The table shows 650,000 to 850,000 distinct CDR3 sequences, with about 32% occurring only once. The record originates from a study of regulatory T cells in long-lasting Graves disease.

After removal of 5 bases from V and 0 bases from J, the junction contained 8 bases not matched to a gene. This CDR3 is 16 amino acids long. The germline gives CDR1 MNHNS, CDR2 SASEGT. Study-level points and caveats: Lower TCR diversity was seen in persistent Graves' patients than in newly diagnosed ones.

This rearrangement joins TRBV6-1 to TRBJ1-1; 8 bases align to TRBD1. Specimen: peripheral blood mononuclear cells (PBMCs), collected when the disease was refractory, from a patient treated with antithyroid drugs. The TCR was taken from a female donor with Graves disease. CDR3 amino acids: CASSRDRISLNTEAFF. In DNA form, the CDR3 reads TGTGCCAGCAGTCGGGACAGGATCAGTTTGAACACTGAAGCTTTCTTT.